This T cell receptor (beta chain) derives from a study of CD8 T cells in ankylosing spondylitis. Whole-study results and caveats: CD8+ cells made up the disease-linked clones, which were relatively rare in peripheral blood. What appeared characteristic of ankylosing spondylitis blood was a TCR beta motif of several highly homologous variants. Disease-linked clones reportedly showed significant enrichment in matched ankylosing spondylitis synovial fluid.

Trimming shortened V by 3 bases and J by 3 bases, and 12 bases separated the two germline ends. CDR1 is SNHLY, CDR2 FYNNEI, per germline. This CDR3 comprises 14 residues. A single record per CDR3 protein comes from TCRdb applying MiXCR to the 5' RACE reads. The sample includes 500,000 or so distinct CDR3 sequences, approximately 5% of them seen just once. This clonotype was counted many times. Its target is unknown. V gene TRBV2 combines with J gene TRBJ2-7, with D perhaps TRBD1 (5 bases). Sequenced material: blood, either unsorted or a sorted T cell fraction (not recorded which). This TCR came from a male donor with ankylosing spondylitis. CDR3 nucleotide sequence: TGTGCCAGCAGTGACCAGGGATTAGGCTACGAGCAGTACTTC. It encodes CASSDQGLGYEQYF.